Below are 28 T cell receptor beta chains sequenced from a single sample in a study of blood T cell repertoires in COVID-19 (dated by TCRdb to about 2020). The library was made by the immunoSEQ multiplex PCR assay. TCRdb took over this immuneACCESS table, retaining in-frame rearrangements with V and J assigned. Such tables are incomplete; in checked studies, under half of the missing clones stem from an unresolved V gene, and the remainder is unexplained. Within this sample are under 150,000 clones, with 80% to 90% of them counted one time only. The top ten clonotypes cover roughly 8% of the sample. The specimen sequenced was peripheral blood. The receptors originated from a woman aged 55-69 years with COVID-19, enrolled during active disease.

The CDR3: CASSLSPGISYEQYF. CDR3 DNA: TGTGCCAGCAGCTTGTCCCCAGGGATCTCCTACGAGCAGTACTTC. V is TRBV7-3 and J is TRBJ2-7; possible D gene TRBD1, 5 bases. Germline CDR1 SGHTA, CDR2 FQGTGA. CDR3 length equals 15 residues. V was cut by 3 bases and J by 0 bases, with 12 bases left in between.

There are a few counts of this clone. The chain uses TRBV15 and TRBJ2-2, with D maybe TRBD1 (6 bases). The V end lost 7 bases, the J end lost 0 bases, and 12 bases lay between the germline ends. Germline CDR1 LNHNV, CDR2 YYDKDF (reference sequence). CDR3 length: 15 residues. CDR3 nucleotide sequence: TGTGCCACCACAAACAGGGCTTCGAACACCGGGGAGCTGTTTTTT. Protein sequence: CATTNRASNTGELFF.

V and J are TRBV19 and TRBJ1-2; TRBD1 matches 8 bases. The CDR3 totals 15 residues. Germline CDR1 reads LNHDA; CDR2 reads SQIVND (reference sequence). The trim removed 6 bases at V and 7 bases at J, leaving 13 bases unmatched. As DNA, the CDR3 is TGTGCCAGTAGCCCTCGACAGGGGAGTCGAGGTGGCTACACCTTC. Residues: CASSPRQGSRGGYTF. Supplemented by reference TRBV19 and TRBJ1-2, the full variable domain reads DGGITQSPKYLFRKEGQNVTLSCEQNLNHDAMYWYRQDPGQGLRLIYYSQIVNDFQKGDIAEGYSVSREKKESFPLTVTSAQKNPTAFYLCASSPRQGSRGGYTFGSGTRLTVV.

This clone has just a few counts. The J gene is TRBJ1-4, the V gene TRBV7-9; 7 bases align to TRBD1. Germline-derived CDR1 and CDR2 are SEHNR and FQNEAQ (reference sequence). After removal of 5 bases from V and 5 bases from J, the junction contained 8 bases not matched to a gene. The CDR3 has 15 amino acids. DNA for the CDR3: TGTGCCAGCAGCCCCGGACAGGCAAGGAATGAAAAACTGTTTTTT. Translation gives CASSPGQARNEKLFF.

The chain employs TRBV15 and TRBJ1-2; TRBD1 matches 8 bases. Looked up from germline, CDR1 is LNHNV and CDR2 is YYDKDF (reference sequence). With V trimmed by 0 bases and J by 5 bases, 5 bases remained unmatched. The length of the CDR3 is 15 residues. CDR3 protein: CATSRDTGGLYGYTF. The CDR3 nucleotides are TGTGCCACCAGCAGAGATACAGGGGGTCTTTATGGCTACACCTTC.

This chain connects TRBV7-8 to TRBJ2-7; D is perhaps TRBD2 (5 bases). The CDR3 extends over 14 amino acids. Per the germline V gene, CDR1 is SGHVS and CDR2 is FQNEAQ. The V and J ends lost 1 base and 3 bases respectively, with 10 bases between them. The CDR3 DNA follows: TGTGCCAGCAGCTTAGAGCGACTAAGCTACGAGCAGTACTTC. This sequence encodes CASSLERLSYEQYF.

In this sample, this clone turned up once. This rearrangement joins TRBV5-1 to TRBJ1-1, with 7 nucleotides matching TRBD1. CDR1 SGHRS and CDR2 YFSETQ come from the germline V gene. The length of the CDR3 is 13 residues. Trimming at V came to 3 bases and at J to 2 bases, leaving 1 base not matched to a gene. In nucleotides, the CDR3 is TGCGCCAGCAGCTGGGACAGCAACACTGAAGCTTTCTTT. Translating it yields CASSWDSNTEAFF.

The chain is built from TRBV5-4 and TRBJ2-7; 10 positions agree with TRBD1. The V and J ends lost 2 bases and 0 bases, in that order; junction bases with no gene match: 2. The CDR3 contains 15 residues. Germline V gives CDR1 SGHNT, CDR2 YYREEE (reference sequence). DNA of the CDR3: TGTGCCAGCAGCTTCCGGGACAGGGGCTCCTACGAGCAGTACTTC. Translated, it gives CASSFRDRGSYEQYF.

The chain links TRBV3-1 (or the pseudogene TRBV3-2) to TRBJ1-2; tentatively, D is TRBD1 (6 bases). Trimming removed 5 bases at V and 8 bases at J, with 15 bases between. Germline CDR1 LGHDT, CDR2 YNNKEL (reference sequence). This CDR3 is 13 amino acids long. The CDR3 reads CASSSQGWEGYTF. CDR3 nucleotides: TGTGCCAGCAGCTCACAGGGTTGGGAGGGCTACACCTTC.

The chain employs TRBV5-1 and TRBJ2-6; D ambiguous. With 0 bases removed from V and 0 bases from J, the gap between germline ends came to 7 bases. CDR1 is SGHRS, CDR2 YFSETQ, per germline. This CDR3 has 16 amino acids. The CDR3 nucleotides are TGCGCCAGCAGCTTGGACACCTTCTCTGGGGCCAACGTCCTGACTTTC. Protein product: CASSLDTFSGANVLTF.

The chain couples TRBV29-1 to TRBJ1-2, with a possible D match to TRBD1 (6 bases). V was clipped by 1 base and J by 3 bases, with 12 bases between them. The CDR3 contains 14 residues. Per the germline V gene, CDR1 is SQVTM and CDR2 is ANQGSEA. DNA of the CDR3: TGCAGCGTTGAAGCCAGGGGATTAGACTATGGCTACACCTTC. Protein: CSVEARGLDYGYTF. The whole variable domain, filled in from reference TRBV29-1 and TRBJ1-2, reads SAVISQKPSRDICQRGTSLTIQCQVDSQVTMMFWYRQQPGQSLTLIATANQGSEATYESGFVIDKFPISRPNLTFSTLTVSNMSPEDSSIYLCSVEARGLDYGYTFGSGTRLTVV.

This chain joins TRBV3-1 (or the pseudogene TRBV3-2) and TRBJ1-2; 7 positions match TRBD1. The CDR3 loop spans 15 amino acids. Germline V lookup: CDR1 LGHDT, CDR2 YNNKEL (reference sequence). The junction had 4 bases not matched to a gene; V was cut back by 0 bases and J by 3 bases. The CDR3 loop is CASSQEVTGYYGYTF. CDR3 DNA sequence: TGTGCCAGCAGCCAAGAGGTGACAGGGTACTATGGCTACACCTTC.

This clone was seen just once. The chain employs TRBV18 and TRBJ2-7; 7 nucleotides match TRBD1. With V trimmed by 3 bases and J by 0 bases, 8 bases remained unmatched. CDR1 and CDR2 (germline): KGHSH, LQKENI. The length of the CDR3 is 16 residues. The CDR3 nucleotides read TGTGCCAGCTCACCGAGGGACAGCTCAAGCTCCTACGAGCAGTACTTC. It translates to CASSPRDSSSSYEQYF. The whole variable domain, filled in from reference TRBV18 and TRBJ2-7, reads NAGVMQNPRHLVRRRGQEARLRCSPMKGHSHVYWYRQLPEEGLKFMVYLQKENIIDESGMPKERFSAEFPKEGPSILRIQQVVRGDSAAYFCASSPRDSSSSYEQYFGPGTRLTVT.

The V gene is TRBV5-1, the J gene TRBJ2-7; no definite D call. The germline V gene has CDR1 SGHRS and CDR2 YFSETQ. This CDR3 has 12 amino acids. Trimming removed 0 bases at V and 6 bases at J, with 7 bases between. The CDR3 spells CASSLVGAEQYF. In DNA form, the CDR3 reads TGCGCCAGCAGCTTGGTGGGCGCCGAGCAGTACTTC.

The count of this clone is one. The gene calls are TRBV18 and TRBJ2-5; D is ambiguous. From germline, CDR1 is KGHSH and CDR2 LQKENI. The CDR3 runs to 12 residues. The V end was cut by 2 bases, the J end by 4 bases, with 5 bases between. The CDR3 DNA reads TGTGCCAGCTCACCAGCGCGAGAGACCCAGTACTTC. Translation: CASSPARETQYF.

In its sample, this clone was seen once. This rearrangement joins TRBV5-8 to TRBJ2-7; D possibly corresponds to TRBD1 (5 bases). Trimming removed 1 base from V and 4 bases from J, with 6 bases in between. The CDR3 has 12 amino acids. Germline CDR1 SGHTS, CDR2 YDEGEE. The CDR3 here is CASSLRGYEQYF. The CDR3 DNA follows: TGTGCCAGCAGCTTGAGGGGATACGAGCAGTACTTC. Complete variable domain (other parts from reference TRBV5-8 and TRBJ2-7): EAGVTQSPTHLIKTRGQQATLRCSPISGHTSVYWYQQALGLGLQFLLWYDEGEERNRGNFPPRFSGRQFPNYSSELNVNALELEDSALYLCASSLRGYEQYFGPGTRLTVT.

CDR3 region: CARSLPGQGLHSHTEAFF. For the CDR3, the DNA is TGTGCCAGAAGCTTACCCGGACAGGGCCTTCACTCTCACACTGAAGCTTTCTTT. The rearrangement links TRBV5-3 to TRBJ1-1; 8 bases are shared with TRBD1. TRBV5-3 carries the ORF label, with uncertain function. There are 18 residues in the CDR3. With 2 bases clipped from V and 3 bases from J, the junction kept 15 bases outside the gene matches.

The chain links TRBV5-1 to TRBJ1-1; maybe TRBD1 (5 bases). Looked up from germline, CDR1 is SGHRS and CDR2 is YFSETQ. The ends were cut back, 1 base at V and 6 bases at J, with 13 bases in the middle. This CDR3 is built from 14 residues. The CDR3 spells CASSLRAGQAEAFF. CDR3 coding DNA: TGCGCCAGCAGCTTGCGGGCAGGGCAAGCTGAAGCTTTCTTT.

The CDR3 protein is CASSLDSIIYGYTF. CDR3 DNA sequence: TGTGCCAGCAGCTTAGACAGTATCATCTATGGCTACACCTTC. This chain uses TRBV7-9 with TRBJ1-2; no clear D gene. V shed 1 base and J shed 4 bases, with 10 bases lying between them. The CDR3 extends over 14 amino acids. The V gene's germline CDR1 is SEHNR and CDR2 FQNEAQ (reference sequence).

The V and J genes are TRBV5-6 and TRBJ1-4; 7 bases agree with TRBD1. Per the germline V gene, CDR1 is SGHDT and CDR2 is YYEEEE. The CDR3 runs to 19 residues. V trimming: 2 bases; J trimming: 3 bases; junction bases outside the gene matches: 16. The CDR3 sequence: CASSLTLSFGQASNEKLFF. DNA for the CDR3: TGTGCCAGCAGCTTAACCCTTTCCTTCGGACAGGCCTCTAATGAAAAACTGTTTTTT.

V and J are TRBV5-1 and TRBJ2-7; D possibly corresponds to TRBD1 (6 bases). Germline CDR1 is SGHRS and CDR2 is YFSETQ. Trimming pared 4 bases from V and 6 bases from J, leaving 17 bases between. There are 14 residues in the CDR3. The CDR3 DNA reads TGCGCCAGCAGCACTCAGGGGATGTTTTCCGAGCAGTACTTC. It codes for CASSTQGMFSEQYF.

V is TRBV24-1 and J is TRBJ2-3; TRBD2 is a possible D gene (5 bases). This CDR3 region has 14 residues. Germline CDR1 KGHDR, CDR2 SFDVKD. V dropped 7 bases and J dropped 0 bases, with 10 bases sitting between them. The CDR3 DNA is TGTGCCACCAGCGGGGAGCCTAGCACAGATACGCAGTATTTT. Its translation: CATSGEPSTDTQYF.

This chain links TRBV7-8 with TRBJ1-1; D is possibly TRBD1 (5 bases). The V and J ends lost 5 bases and 1 base respectively, with 14 bases between them. The CDR3 loop spans 15 amino acids. Germline CDR1 and CDR2: SGHVS and FQNEAQ. CDR3 nucleotide sequence: TGTGCCAGCAGCGTTTCGACAGTGGCGAACACTGAAGCTTTCTTT. It yields the protein CASSVSTVANTEAFF.

V usage is TRBV2 and J usage is TRBJ2-1; TRBD2 matches at 11 bases. The CDR3 has 13 residues. CDR1 is SNHLY and CDR2 is FYNNEI in the germline V gene. V trimming: 6 bases; J trimming: 14 bases; junction bases outside the gene matches: 9. CDR3 sequence: CASRGLAEIAKFF. The CDR3 DNA follows: TGTGCCAGCAGGGGACTAGCGGAGATTGCAAAGTTCTTC.

The J gene is TRBJ2-7, the V gene TRBV6-5; 7 nucleotides agree with TRBD2. Germline V gives CDR1 MNHEY, CDR2 SVGAGI. CDR3 length: 14 residues. V was clipped by 6 bases and J by 1 base; unmatched bases: 6. The CDR3 DNA is TGTGCCAGCAGAGGCGGGGGTCCATCCTACGAGCAGTACTTC. It translates to CASRGGGPSYEQYF.

This clone was found a few times. In DNA form, the CDR3 reads TGTGCCAGCAGCCCAGGGAGGGACTATAATTCACCCCTCCACTTT. Translated, it gives CASSPGRDYNSPLHF. V usage is TRBV9 and J usage is TRBJ1-6, with D maybe TRBD1 (5 bases). Germline loops: CDR1 SGDLS, CDR2 YYNGEE. Deletions cut 4 bases from V and 3 bases from J, with 11 bases between. The CDR3 is 15 residues long.

This clone was counted only a few times. This sequence joins TRBV6-5 and TRBJ2-2; a weak D match, TRBD2 (6 bases). The CDR3 contains 13 residues. Trimming cost V 6 bases and J 7 bases, with 12 bases left between them. Germline assignment: CDR1 MNHEY and CDR2 SVGAGI. CDR3 bases: TGTGCCAGCAGCTCAGGGCGGGGCGGGGAGCTGTTTTTT. This gives the protein CASSSGRGGELFF.

The genes are TRBV7-3 and TRBJ2-1, with 7 bases identical to TRBD2. This CDR3 is built from 15 residues. Per germline, CDR1 SGHTA and CDR2 FQGTGA. V trimming: 5 bases; J trimming: 2 bases; junction bases outside the gene matches: 6. The CDR3 DNA sequence: TGTGCCAGCAGCCCCACCAGCGGGGCCTACAATGAGCAGTTCTTC. It specifies CASSPTSGAYNEQFF.